This paragraph covers one T cell receptor beta chain sequence. The source of the sample is a study of blood T cell repertoires in COVID-19. Germline CDR1 reads KGHDR; CDR2 reads SFDVKD. The V segment lost 4 bases and the J segment 6 bases; nucleotides outside the gene matches: 8. The CDR3 is made up of 16 amino acids. Per the authors' pipeline: For nucleated cells, counts were estimated from reference gene primer amplification. Method: immunoSEQ multiplex PCR; TCRdb's copy keeps in-frame clones and lacks some. That table supplies the V and J calls and clone size; D and trimming were determined from the DNA. This sample has approximately 68,000 clones, with about 81% found just once.

V and J are TRBV24-1 and TRBJ2-2, with TRBD2 matching 9 bases. This clonotype was obtained from a human donor in a cohort sampled during active COVID-19. Sequencing was performed on peripheral blood. CDR3 bases: TGTGCCACCAGTGAGCCGGGACTAGCTTCGGCCGGGGAGCTGTTTTTT. Amino acids: CATSEPGLASAGELFF.